The 9 T cell receptor beta chains presented below share a single source sample, sequenced in a study of shared clonotypes between healthy human individuals. The method was immunoSEQ multiplex PCR; TCRdb's version includes in-frame clones alone and lacks a portion of them. The repertoire holds around 500,000 clones, with 76% as singletons. The source material was PBMCs. The receptors were gathered from a woman aged 40 to 49 in good health. Some clones in this sample may be carry-over from other donors' samples.

For the CDR3, the DNA is TGTGCCAGCAGTTACAGCTGGGGAAGGGGAAACACCATATATTTT. Translating it yields CASSYSWGRGNTIYF. The chain links TRBV6-6 to TRBJ1-3; no definite D call. The V end was cut by 2 bases, the J end by 4 bases, with 12 bases between. Per germline, CDR1 MNHNY and CDR2 SVGAGI (reference sequence). The CDR3 has 15 residues.

The chain links TRBV7-2 to TRBJ2-1; D might be TRBD2 (6 bases). V was clipped by 4 bases and J by 8 bases, with 18 bases between them. CDR1 is SGHTA and CDR2 is FQGNSA in the germline V gene. This CDR3 has 15 amino acids. The CDR3 bases are TGTGCCAGCAGCTATGCGGGGCAGGGCTTCGATGAGCAGTTCTTC. It encodes CASSYAGQGFDEQFF.

The chain has TRBV7-6 and TRBJ2-7; D is uncertain. From germline, CDR1 is SGHVS and CDR2 FNYEAQ. CDR3 length: 14 residues. Trimming left V 5 bases short and J 1 base short, with 12 bases between. The CDR3 here is CASSTSEVSYEQYF. The CDR3 DNA reads TGTGCCAGCAGCACCTCTGAGGTTTCCTACGAGCAGTACTTC.

The chain joins TRBV30 to TRBJ1-3, with a tentative D call TRBD1 (6 bases). Germline CDR1 reads GTSNPN; CDR2 reads SVGIG (reference sequence). Trimming removed 5 bases from V and 1 base from J, with 12 bases in between. CDR3 length equals 14 residues. The DNA for the CDR3 is TGTGCCTGGGGTGAACAGGGATCTGGAAACACCATATATTTT. Translation gives CAWGEQGSGNTIYF.

J is TRBJ1-5 and V is TRBV28; D is uncertain. Germline assignment: CDR1 MDHEN and CDR2 SYDVKM. This CDR3 has 18 amino acids. Trimming pared 5 bases from V and 3 bases from J, leaving 23 bases between. The CDR3 sequence is CASSLLAPTREHNQPQHF. Written as DNA, the CDR3 is TGTGCCAGCAGTCTATTAGCCCCTACCCGGGAGCACAATCAGCCCCAGCATTTT.

The chain joins TRBV5-5 to TRBJ2-5, with D unclear. Germline V gives CDR1 SGHKS, CDR2 YYEKEE (reference sequence). This CDR3 region has 14 residues. Trimming took off 4 bases at V and 4 bases at J, with 14 bases between the two ends. CDR3 sequence: CASSVEGRRETQYF. The CDR3, as DNA: TGTGCCAGCAGCGTCGAAGGGCGCCGAGAGACCCAGTACTTC. Together with reference TRBV5-5 and TRBJ2-5, the CDR3 gives the full variable domain: DAGVTQSPTHLIKTRGQQVTLRCSPISGHKSVSWYQQVLGQGPQFIFQYYEKEERGRGNFPDRFSARQFPNYSSELNVNALLLGDSALYLCASSVEGRRETQYFGPGTRLLVL.

This clone was counted only a few times. The chain employs TRBV28 and TRBJ2-7, with 9 bases identical to TRBD2. The CDR3 totals 14 residues. With V trimmed by 7 bases and J by 7 bases, 11 bases remained unmatched. CDR1 and CDR2 from the germline V gene are MDHEN and SYDVKM. The CDR3 here is CASTPGAGGYEQYF. The CDR3 nucleotides read TGTGCCAGCACCCCGGGGGCGGGAGGGTATGAGCAGTACTTC.

The chain has TRBV5-4 and TRBJ1-1; the D is unclear. V lost 4 bases to trimming and J lost 5 bases, with 15 bases between them. Germline V lookup: CDR1 SGHNT, CDR2 YYREEE (reference sequence). CDR3 length equals 14 residues. CDR3: CASSHTGRGTEAFF. DNA of the CDR3: TGTGCCAGCAGCCATACCGGCAGAGGGACTGAAGCTTTCTTT.

This sequence joins TRBV7-2 and TRBJ1-5; D is perhaps TRBD1 (5 bases). Germline loops: CDR1 SGHTA, CDR2 FQGNSA. The ends were cut back, 5 bases at V and 0 bases at J, with 11 bases in the middle. The CDR3 extends over 15 amino acids. In nucleotides, the CDR3 is TGTGCCAGCAGCCTTAGGACAAATAGCAATCAGCCCCAGCATTTT. Amino acids: CASSLRTNSNQPQHF. The full variable domain, in which reference TRBV7-2 and TRBJ1-5 provide the parts outside the CDR3, is GAGVSQSPSNKVTEKGKDVELRCDPISGHTALYWYRQSLGQGLEFLIYFQGNSAPDKSGLPSDRFSAERTGGSVSTLTIQRTQQEDSAVYLCASSLRTNSNQPQHFGDGTRLSIL.